Shown below are 14 T cell receptor beta chains from a single sample sequenced in a study of cytomegalovirus exposure and HLA in healthy donors. The study ran its PCR with 60 Vbeta and 13 Jbeta primers. Assay: immunoSEQ multiplex PCR; the TCRdb copy retains only in-frame clones and omits some. Of under 300,000 clones in the sample, over 70% were seen once. The sequencing input was PBMCs. The receptors derive from a woman in her sixties or seventies in good health and CMV-seropositive.

The V gene is TRBV10-1, the J gene TRBJ1-2; maybe TRBD1 (5 bases). CDR3 length equals 13 residues. Trimming shortened V by 6 bases and J by 8 bases, and 16 bases separated the two germline ends. Germline loops: CDR1 WNHNN, CDR2 SYGVQD (reference sequence). CDR3 sequence: CASRPGSQRGYTF. The DNA for the CDR3 is TGCGCCAGCAGGCCAGGGTCACAGAGAGGCTACACCTTC.

V gene TRBV4-1 combines with J gene TRBJ2-3; 9 positions agree with TRBD2. J gave up 3 bases and V 5 bases, and 6 bases lay outside the gene matches. Germline values: CDR1 MGHRA, CDR2 YSYEKL. The CDR3 is 15 amino acids. CDR3 coding DNA: TGCGCCAGCAGCGGGGCGGGAGGGGGGACAGATACGCAGTATTTT. Its translation is CASSGAGGGTDTQYF.

The chain carries TRBV28 and TRBJ2-1; tentative D call: TRBD2 (5 bases). Germline CDR1 and CDR2: MDHEN and SYDVKM. This CDR3 region has 16 residues. The V end was cut by 7 bases, the J end by 1 base, with 17 bases between. As DNA, the CDR3 is TGTGCCAGCACTTCCCCCGATGGAGGTTCCTACAATGAGCAGTTCTTC. It specifies CASTSPDGGSYNEQFF.

This clone was observed a handful of times. The rearrangement uses TRBV2 and TRBJ2-5, with D tentatively TRBD2 (5 bases). The last part of the DNA fits TRBJ2-7 better; the J call may be wrong. This CDR3 spans 16 amino acids. Germline CDR1 and CDR2: SNHLY and FYNNEI. The CDR3 here is CASKRDTRLPSYEQYF. DNA for the CDR3: TGTGCCAGCAAGAGGGATACGAGACTCCCCTCCTACGAGCAGTACTTC.

The J gene is TRBJ2-7, the V gene TRBV5-1; 8 bases match TRBD2. The CDR3 is made up of 16 amino acids. The trim removed 5 bases at V and 3 bases at J, leaving 13 bases unmatched. The germline V gene encodes CDR1 SGHRS and CDR2 YFSETQ. For the CDR3, the DNA is TGCGCCAGCAGATCGCAAACTAGCGGAGTTCTCTACGAGCAGTACTTC. Translation: CASRSQTSGVLYEQYF.

This sequence joins TRBV7-3 and TRBJ2-1, with TRBD2 matching over 12 bases. The J segment lost 5 bases and the V segment lost 0 bases, leaving 11 bases of the junction unmatched. The germline CDR1 and CDR2 sequences are SGHTA and FQGTGA. The CDR3 length is 19 residues. CDR3 sequence reads: CASSLTLVTSGRYDNEQFF. The DNA for the CDR3 is TGTGCCAGCAGCTTAACCCTCGTGACTAGCGGGAGATATGACAATGAGCAGTTCTTC.

This chain joins TRBV5-5 and TRBJ2-5; D unresolved. Germline CDR1 SGHKS, CDR2 YYEKEE (reference sequence). Trimming pared 4 bases from V and 5 bases from J, leaving 6 bases between. This CDR3 contains 11 residues. CDR3 protein: CASSPRETQYF. The CDR3 DNA sequence: TGTGCCAGCAGCCCCCGTGAGACCCAGTACTTC.

This clone was observed once. V gene TRBV5-1 combines with J gene TRBJ1-3, with D unclear. Looked up from germline, CDR1 is SGHRS and CDR2 is YFSETQ. Trimming shortened V by 2 bases and J by 0 bases, and 12 bases separated the two germline ends. This CDR3 is built from 16 residues. In DNA, the CDR3 is TGCGCCAGCAGCTTAGATGGGCCCCACTCTGGAAACACCATATATTTT. This translates into CASSLDGPHSGNTIYF. The whole variable domain, filled in from reference TRBV5-1 and TRBJ1-3, reads KAGVTQTPRYLIKTRGQQVTLSCSPISGHRSVSWYQQTPGQGLQFLFEYFSETQRNKGNFPGRFSGRQFSNSRSEMNVSTLELGDSALYLCASSLDGPHSGNTIYFGEGSWLTVV.

This clone was recorded only once. This chain joins TRBV19 and TRBJ2-1; 9 bases fit TRBD2. The J segment lost 7 bases and the V segment lost 7 bases, leaving 11 bases of the junction unmatched. The germline CDR1 and CDR2 sequences are LNHDA and SQIVND (reference sequence). The CDR3 consists of 15 residues. As DNA, the CDR3 is TGTGCCAGTACCCCATTAGCGGGAGAGGGTAATGAGCAGTTCTTC. Its protein product is CASTPLAGEGNEQFF.

CDR3 nucleotides: TGCGCCAGCAGCCCTCCCCCGGCAGGAGGGCCTTACGAGCAGTACTTC. Protein product: CASSPPPAGGPYEQYF. This sequence joins TRBV4-1 and TRBJ2-7; D possibly corresponds to TRBD2 (6 bases). This CDR3 has 16 residues. The V end was cut by 4 bases, the J end by 4 bases, with 20 bases between. The germline gives CDR1 MGHRA, CDR2 YSYEKL.

A single count supports this clone. The chain has TRBV19 and TRBJ1-1; TRBD1 might be the D (5 bases). Germline V CDR1 and CDR2: LNHDA, SQIVND (reference sequence). The CDR3 consists of 12 residues. V gave up 6 bases and J gave up 4 bases, with 9 bases separating them. The CDR3 sequence is CASRWQGTEAFF. CDR3 DNA sequence: TGTGCCAGTAGGTGGCAGGGCACTGAAGCTTTCTTT.

This clone was seen a handful of times. The rearrangement links TRBV25-1 to TRBJ2-7; TRBD1 might be the D (7 bases). The CDR3 totals 14 residues. Deletions cut 7 bases from V and 3 bases from J, with 16 bases between. Germline V gives CDR1 MGHDK, CDR2 SYGVNS. The CDR3 reads CASTGGPGSYEQYF. Here the CDR3 DNA reads TGTGCCAGCACAGGGGGACCCGGGAGCTACGAGCAGTACTTC.

The chain recombines TRBV5-6 with TRBJ1-1, with TRBD1 matching 7 bases. Germline lookup yields CDR1 SGHDT and CDR2 YYEEEE. V dropped 2 bases and J dropped 2; count of bases not matched to a gene: 6. This CDR3 spans 15 amino acids. The CDR3 DNA reads TGTGCCAGCAGCTTTTTGGGGACAGCTAACACTGAAGCTTTCTTT. Encoded protein: CASSFLGTANTEAFF.

This clone was seen more than once but under ten times. The J gene is TRBJ2-7, the V gene TRBV10-3; 7 bases line up with TRBD1. CDR3 length: 14 amino acids. The J segment lost 2 bases and the V segment lost 2 bases, leaving 3 bases of the junction unmatched. Germline CDR1 ENHRY, CDR2 SYGVKD. The CDR3 loop reads CAISERGPTYEQYF. The CDR3 DNA reads TGTGCCATCAGTGAGAGGGGGCCGACCTACGAGCAGTACTTC.